In this sample, the clone carrying this T cell receptor (beta chain) turned up many times. No antigen is known for it. Subjects aged 18 to 65 presented with newly diagnosed hyperthyroidism of less than 2 months' duration. Orbital computed tomography, thyroid ultrasound, serum thyroxine and TRAb, and clinical symptoms together informed the diagnoses. This sample was taken from a study of T cells in Graves' hyperthyroidism and ophthalmopathy. Findings of the study overall: From stable hyperthyroidism, ophthalmopathy was set apart by a 13 V-J model.

With 1 base removed from V and 7 bases from J, the gap between germline ends came to 7 bases. From germline, CDR1 is LGHDT and CDR2 YNNKEL (reference sequence). The CDR3 sequence is 13 residues long. The TCR beta CDR3 regions underwent amplification using RNA transcripts as the source. In the first-round RT-PCR of the TCR CDR3, the HTBI primer set was used. TCRdb reanalysed the multiplex PCR reads using MiXCR and keeps one entry per CDR3 protein. The profile covers fewer than 350,000 distinct CDR3 sequences, with 12% to 15% appearing a single time and less than 8% taken by the ten largest. This sequence was found in a woman between 35 and 50 years old with Graves' hyperthyroidism. The specimen sequenced was blood. J is TRBJ1-4 and V is TRBV3-1; D ambiguous. For the CDR3, the DNA is TGTGCCAGCAGCCAAGGAAGGAGTGAAAAACTGTTTTTT. Amino acids: CASSQGRSEKLFF.